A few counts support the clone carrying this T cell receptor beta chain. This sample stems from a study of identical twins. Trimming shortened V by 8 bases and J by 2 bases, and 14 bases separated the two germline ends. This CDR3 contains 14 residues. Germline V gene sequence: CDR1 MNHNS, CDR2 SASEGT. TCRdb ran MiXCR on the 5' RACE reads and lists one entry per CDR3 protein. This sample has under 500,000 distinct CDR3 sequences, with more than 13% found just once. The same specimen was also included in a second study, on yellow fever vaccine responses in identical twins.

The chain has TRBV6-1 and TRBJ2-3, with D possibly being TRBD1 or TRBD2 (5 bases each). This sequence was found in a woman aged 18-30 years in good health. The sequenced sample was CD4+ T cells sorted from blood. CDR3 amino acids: CASLLAGTTDTQYF. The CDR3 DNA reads TGTGCCAGCTTATTGGCAGGGACCACAGATACGCAGTATTTT.